This TCR beta chain was captured by sequencing in a study of T cells after yellow fever vaccination. Across the study: Fractions containing few cells were prepared with SMART-Seq v4 Ultra Low Input.

Worth noting for this clonotype: Its antigen is not known.

Study-level results: The study re-detected most primary-vaccination clones after the booster (nearly 97% CD4, roughly 91% CD8). Faster peaking, at day 5 versus 15, marked a secondary response that was weaker.

The 5'RACE template-switching step produced TCR cDNA and added a universal primer site and UMIs. TCRdb re-called the 5' RACE reads with MiXCR, one entry per CDR3 protein. The sample has about 330,000 distinct CDR3 sequences, approximately 4% seen once; the top ten hold approximately 25%. The CDR3 contains 13 residues. Trimming pared 6 bases from V and 4 bases from J, leaving 15 bases between. The germline V gene encodes CDR1 DFQATT and CDR2 SNEGSKA (reference sequence). V and J are TRBV20-1 and TRBJ1-2; perhaps TRBD1 as D (5 bases). The origin of this receptor is a man aged 18 to 30 who received the YFV17D yellow fever vaccine. The material was PBMCs, obtained 5 days after the yellow fever booster vaccination. The DNA for the CDR3 is TGCAGTGCAGCAGGAGGGGTGATCTATGGCTACACCTTC. The encoded protein is CSAAGGVIYGYTF.